The T cell receptor (beta chain) under discussion was sequenced for a study of T cell responses to AZD1222 COVID-19 vaccine. This clone occurred a few times. V was clipped by 3 bases and J by 2 bases, with 17 bases between them. Germline-derived CDR1 and CDR2 are SQVTM and ANQGSEA. The CDR3 covers 15 residues. Measured with immunoSEQ multiplex PCR; TCRdb has only the in-frame clones, and not every one. The table includes 100,000 to 140,000 clones, approximately 90% detected once. The sequences come from peripheral blood, collected 28 days after the second AZD1222 dose. The sequence came from an adult who received the AZD1222 COVID-19 vaccine. The chain carries TRBV29-1 and TRBJ2-7; D uncertain. The CDR3 region is CSVDQRPFAPYEQYF. In nucleotides, the CDR3 is TGCAGCGTTGACCAGAGGCCCTTTGCTCCCTACGAGCAGTACTTC.